This section outlines one TCR beta chain sequence together with its context. Its antigen is unidentified. V was trimmed by 3 bases and J by 9 bases, leaving 12 bases between them. The CDR3 runs to 12 residues. Per germline, CDR1 GTSNPN and CDR2 SVGIG (reference sequence). This sample was taken from a study of cytomegalovirus exposure and HLA in healthy donors. Study-wide results and caveats: The authors considered a cluster of highly shared sequence variants likely to be a sequencing artifact. TCR beta sequences reportedly predicted most subjects' HLA-A and HLA-B alleles accurately.

Amplification used 60 Vbeta primers and 13 Jbeta primers. Using immunoSEQ multiplex PCR, the repertoire was profiled, and TCRdb retains in-frame clones only, with some absent. Of about 88,000 clones listed, approximately 90% are singletons. Specimen: PBMCs. The chain couples TRBV30 to TRBJ2-1; TRBD2 is a possible D gene (6 bases). The sequence came from a man between 18 and 29 years old in good health and CMV-seronegative. CDR3 loop: CAWSGSVGEQFF. For the CDR3, the DNA is TGTGCCTGGAGCGGGAGCGTCGGTGAGCAGTTCTTC.